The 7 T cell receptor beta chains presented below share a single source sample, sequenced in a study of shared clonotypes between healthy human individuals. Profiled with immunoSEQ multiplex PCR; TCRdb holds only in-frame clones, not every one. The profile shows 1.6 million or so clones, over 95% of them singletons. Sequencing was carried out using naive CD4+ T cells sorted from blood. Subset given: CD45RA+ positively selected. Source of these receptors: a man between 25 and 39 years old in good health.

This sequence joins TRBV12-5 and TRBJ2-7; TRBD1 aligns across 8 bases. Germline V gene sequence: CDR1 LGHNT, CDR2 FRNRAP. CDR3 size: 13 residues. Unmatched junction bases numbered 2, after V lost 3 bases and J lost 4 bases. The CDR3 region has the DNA TGTGCTAGTGGTTTTACAGGGGGGTACGAGCAGTACTTC. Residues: CASGFTGGYEQYF.

The CDR3 spells CASKPTGGRLGGYTF. The CDR3, as DNA: TGCGCCAGCAAACCGACAGGGGGCCGTTTAGGTGGCTACACCTTC. The genes are TRBV5-1 and TRBJ1-2; 10 nucleotides line up with TRBD1. Trimming removed 6 bases from V and 7 bases from J; junction bases left unmatched: 12. The CDR3 is made up of 15 amino acids. Per germline, CDR1 SGHRS and CDR2 YFSETQ.

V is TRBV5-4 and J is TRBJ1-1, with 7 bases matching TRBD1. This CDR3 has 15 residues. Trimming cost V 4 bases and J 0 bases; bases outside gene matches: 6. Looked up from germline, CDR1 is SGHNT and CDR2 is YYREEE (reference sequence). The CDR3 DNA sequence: TGTGCCAGCAGCCGGGACAGCCACATGAACACTGAAGCTTTCTTT. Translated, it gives CASSRDSHMNTEAFF. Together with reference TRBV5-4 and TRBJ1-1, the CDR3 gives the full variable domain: ETGVTQSPTHLIKTRGQQVTLRCSSQSGHNTVSWYQQALGQGPQFIFQYYREEENGRGNFPPRFSGLQFPNYSSELNVNALELDDSALYLCASSRDSHMNTEAFFGQGTRLTVV.

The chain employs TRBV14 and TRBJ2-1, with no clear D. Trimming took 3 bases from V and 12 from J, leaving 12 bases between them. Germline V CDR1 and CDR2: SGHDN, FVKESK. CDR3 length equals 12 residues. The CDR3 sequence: CASSQTGRMQFF. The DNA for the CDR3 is TGTGCCAGCAGCCAGACGGGCAGGATGCAGTTCTTC.

The CDR3: CASRAAGSTRGYTF. Here the CDR3 DNA reads TGTGCCAGCAGGGCCGCAGGGAGTACGCGTGGCTACACCTTC. This sequence joins TRBV27 and TRBJ1-2, with D possibly TRBD1 on 5 matching bases. Trimming took 6 bases from V and 7 from J, leaving 18 bases between them. The CDR3 spans 14 residues. CDR1 is MNHEY, CDR2 SMNVEV, per germline (reference sequence).

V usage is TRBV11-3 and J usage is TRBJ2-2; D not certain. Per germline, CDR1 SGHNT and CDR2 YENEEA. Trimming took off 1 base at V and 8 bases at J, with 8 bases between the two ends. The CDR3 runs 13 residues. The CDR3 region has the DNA TGTGCCAGCAGCTTAGGACCCAGTGGGGAGCTGTTTTTT. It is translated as CASSLGPSGELFF.

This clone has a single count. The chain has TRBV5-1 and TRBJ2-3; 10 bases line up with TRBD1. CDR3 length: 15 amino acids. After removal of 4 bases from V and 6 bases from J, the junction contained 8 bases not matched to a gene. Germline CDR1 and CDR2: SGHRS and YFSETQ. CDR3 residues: CASSRDRGGVDTQYF. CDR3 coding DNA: TGCGCCAGCAGCAGGGACAGGGGAGGAGTGGATACGCAGTATTTT. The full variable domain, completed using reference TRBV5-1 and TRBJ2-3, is KAGVTQTPRYLIKTRGQQVTLSCSPISGHRSVSWYQQTPGQGLQFLFEYFSETQRNKGNFPGRFSGRQFSNSRSEMNVSTLELGDSALYLCASSRDRGGVDTQYFGPGTRLTVL.